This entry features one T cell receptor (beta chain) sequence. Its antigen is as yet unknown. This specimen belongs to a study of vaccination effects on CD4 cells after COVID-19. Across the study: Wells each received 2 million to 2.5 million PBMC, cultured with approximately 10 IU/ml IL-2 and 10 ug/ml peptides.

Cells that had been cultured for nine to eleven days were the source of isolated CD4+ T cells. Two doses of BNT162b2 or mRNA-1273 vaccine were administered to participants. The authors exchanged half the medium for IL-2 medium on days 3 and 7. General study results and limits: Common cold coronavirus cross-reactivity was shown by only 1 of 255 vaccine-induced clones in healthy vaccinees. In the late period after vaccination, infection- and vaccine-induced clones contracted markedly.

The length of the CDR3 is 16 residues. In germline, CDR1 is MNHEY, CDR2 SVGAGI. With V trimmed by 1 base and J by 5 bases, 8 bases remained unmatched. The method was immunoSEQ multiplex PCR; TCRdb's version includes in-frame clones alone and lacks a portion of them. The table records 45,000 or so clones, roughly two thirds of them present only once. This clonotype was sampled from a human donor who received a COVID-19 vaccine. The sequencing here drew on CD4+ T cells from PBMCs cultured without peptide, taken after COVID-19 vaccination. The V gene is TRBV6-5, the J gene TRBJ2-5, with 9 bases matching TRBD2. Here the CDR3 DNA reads TGTGCCAGCAGTTACTGGCGGGGGGGCCGAGGGGAGACCCAGTACTTC. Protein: CASSYWRGGRGETQYF.